One sample yielded the 21 T cell receptor beta chains listed below, sequenced in a study of shared clonotypes between healthy human individuals. Some clones are missing from TCRdb's copy, which holds only in-frame ones; the method was immunoSEQ multiplex PCR. This table has 520,000 or so clones, roughly 78% appearing once. Sequencing was performed on PBMCs. The source of these receptors is a middle-aged woman in good health. Some clones in this sample may be carry-over from other donors' samples.

V and J are TRBV29-1 and TRBJ2-3; 7 nucleotides line up with TRBD1. The CDR3 runs to 14 residues. The ends lost 5 bases at V and 2 bases at J; junction bases unmatched: 7. Germline V lookup: CDR1 SQVTM, CDR2 ANQGSEA. The CDR3 spells CSVLGQLNTDTQYF. CDR3 nucleotides: TGCAGCGTTCTGGGACAGCTCAACACAGATACGCAGTATTTT.

This chain's CDR3 is CASSLGEGGVGYGYTF. DNA of the CDR3: TGTGCCAGCAGCTTAGGGGAGGGAGGGGTCGGCTATGGCTACACCTTC. The chain is built from TRBV7-9 and TRBJ1-2; tentatively, D is TRBD1 (5 bases). The V and J ends lost 1 base and 4 bases respectively, with 16 bases between them. The CDR3 sequence is 16 residues long. Germline loops: CDR1 SEHNR, CDR2 FQNEAQ (reference sequence). The whole variable domain, filled in from reference TRBV7-9 and TRBJ1-2, reads DTGVSQNPRHKITKRGQNVTFRCDPISEHNRLYWYRQTLGQGPEFLTYFQNEAQLEKSRLLSDRFSAERPKGSFSTLEIQRTEQGDSAMYLCASSLGEGGVGYGYTFGSGTRLTVV.

The chain is built from TRBV7-6 and TRBJ2-3, with TRBD2 matching over 7 bases. The CDR3 has 13 residues. With V trimmed by 6 bases and J by 3 bases, 3 bases remained unmatched. In germline, CDR1 is SGHVS, CDR2 FNYEAQ. The CDR3 sequence is CASRIAGTDTQYF. The CDR3 coding sequence is TGTGCCAGCAGGATAGCGGGTACAGATACGCAGTATTTT. Using reference TRBV7-6 and TRBJ2-3 for the parts outside the CDR3, the full variable domain is GAGVSQSPRYKVTKRGQDVALRCDPISGHVSLYWYRQALGQGPEFLTYFNYEAQQDKSGLPNDRFSAERPEGSISTLTIQRTEQRDSAMYRCASRIAGTDTQYFGPGTRLTVL.

V and J are TRBV5-1 and TRBJ2-5, with TRBD2 identical over 11 bases. CDR1 is SGHRS, CDR2 YFSETQ, per germline. The CDR3 runs 17 residues. The junction had 10 bases not matched to a gene; V was cut back by 0 bases and J by 6 bases. CDR3: CASSLGTQTSGMKTQYF. For the CDR3, the DNA is TGCGCCAGCAGCTTGGGGACCCAGACTAGCGGGATGAAGACCCAGTACTTC. Looking up the rest from reference TRBV5-1 and TRBJ2-5 gives the full variable domain: KAGVTQTPRYLIKTRGQQVTLSCSPISGHRSVSWYQQTPGQGLQFLFEYFSETQRNKGNFPGRFSGRQFSNSRSEMNVSTLELGDSALYLCASSLGTQTSGMKTQYFGPGTRLLVL.

The sample holds one count of this clone. The rearrangement links TRBV28 to TRBJ1-5; D uncertain. Germline loops: CDR1 MDHEN, CDR2 SYDVKM. V shed 3 bases and J shed 6 bases, with 9 bases lying between them. The CDR3 has 13 residues. The CDR3 spells CASSLRIGQPQHF. DNA for the CDR3: TGTGCCAGCAGTTTGAGGATTGGTCAGCCCCAGCATTTT.

CDR3 loop: CASRPGTALPTGELFF. For the CDR3, the DNA is TGTGCCAGCAGACCAGGGACAGCCCTACCGACCGGGGAGCTGTTTTTT. V usage is TRBV28 and J usage is TRBJ2-2, with 7 bases fitting TRBD1. V was clipped by 6 bases and J by 5 bases; unmatched bases: 12. CDR1 and CDR2 from the germline V gene are MDHEN and SYDVKM. The CDR3 is 16 residues long.

The chain has TRBV5-4 and TRBJ2-5; D is uncertain. Germline V gene sequence: CDR1 SGHNT, CDR2 YYREEE (reference sequence). The CDR3 contains 13 residues. Trimming removed 0 bases from V and 3 bases from J, with 6 bases in between. The CDR3 DNA is TGTGCCAGCAGCTTGGCCAGCGAAGAGACCCAGTACTTC. Residues: CASSLASEETQYF.

CDR3 DNA sequence: TGTGCCACCCGAGCACCGGGACAGGGCTCCTACGAGCAGTACTTC. Translation gives CATRAPGQGSYEQYF. The rearrangement joins TRBV28 to TRBJ2-5, with 9 bases aligning to TRBD1. The J call may be in error: the DNA end matches TRBJ2-7 better. CDR1 MDHEN and CDR2 SYDVKM come from the germline V gene. The CDR3 has 15 amino acids.

The rearrangement uses TRBV5-1 and TRBJ2-2; 9 bases map to TRBD1. CDR3 length: 15 amino acids. Trimming at V came to 4 bases and at J to 5 bases, leaving 6 bases not matched to a gene. CDR1 SGHRS and CDR2 YFSETQ come from the germline V gene. The CDR3: CASSTTTGGTGELFF. The CDR3 DNA follows: TGCGCCAGCAGCACAACGACAGGGGGGACCGGGGAGCTGTTTTTT.

The chain employs TRBV19 and TRBJ2-1; 10 bases align to TRBD2. The V gene end was trimmed by 2 bases and the J gene end by 7 bases; junction bases not matched to a gene: 8. The CDR3 extends over 16 amino acids. Germline CDR1 reads LNHDA; CDR2 reads SQIVND (reference sequence). CDR3 loop: CASSIFASGSGNEQFF. CDR3 nucleotides: TGTGCCAGTAGTATATTCGCTAGCGGGAGCGGGAATGAGCAGTTCTTC.

The sample holds one count of this clone. The J gene is TRBJ1-2, the V gene TRBV18; no reliable D call. Trimming shortened V by 2 bases and J by 5 bases, and 12 bases separated the two germline ends. The CDR3 consists of 14 residues. Germline values: CDR1 KGHSH, CDR2 LQKENI. The chain's CDR3 is CASSPWPGSYGYTF. CDR3 in DNA: TGTGCCAGCTCACCATGGCCGGGAAGTTATGGCTACACCTTC.

The chain uses TRBV11-2 and TRBJ2-3, with a weak D call TRBD2 (5 bases). The CDR3 extends over 17 amino acids. Germline V gene data show CDR1 as SGHAT and CDR2 as FQNNGV. Trimming cost V 5 bases and J 7 bases, with 25 bases left between them. CDR3 coding DNA: TGTGCCAGCAGCGGACTTAGCGCAACCTCCATCCAGAATACGCAGTATTTT. This codes for CASSGLSATSIQNTQYF.

Of note for this clone: Within the sample, other DNA sequences also encode this same CDR3. This rearrangement joins TRBV15 to TRBJ1-3; D is ambiguous. This CDR3 is 15 amino acids long. Between the trimmed V and J ends, which lost 0 bases and 3 bases, there was a span of 9 bases. Germline CDR1 is LNHNV and CDR2 is YYDKDF (reference sequence). Written as DNA, the CDR3 is TGTGCCACCAGCAGAGACCCTGGGAGTGGAAACACCATATATTTT. This gives the protein CATSRDPGSGNTIYF.

The V call is TRBV5-4, the J call TRBJ2-3; 11 bases fit TRBD2. This CDR3 region has 15 residues. V gave up 4 bases and J gave up 6 bases; unmatched junction bases: 7. CDR1 is SGHNT and CDR2 is YYREEE in the germline V gene (reference sequence). CDR3 nucleotide sequence: TGTGCCAGCAGCCTAGGGACTAGCGGTGGGGATACGCAGTATTTT. It encodes CASSLGTSGGDTQYF. Looking up the rest from reference TRBV5-4 and TRBJ2-3 gives the full variable domain: ETGVTQSPTHLIKTRGQQVTLRCSSQSGHNTVSWYQQALGQGPQFIFQYYREEENGRGNFPPRFSGLQFPNYSSELNVNALELDDSALYLCASSLGTSGGDTQYFGPGTRLTVL.

The chain joins TRBV19 to TRBJ2-1; 8 positions agree with TRBD1. Trimming cost V 2 bases and J 6 bases; bases outside gene matches: 6. CDR1 LNHDA and CDR2 SQIVND come from the germline V gene (reference sequence). There are 15 residues in the CDR3. The DNA for the CDR3 is TGTGCCAGTAGTATACACCAGGGGGCGCGCAATGAGCAGTTCTTC. This gives the protein CASSIHQGARNEQFF.

A few counts support this clone. The chain uses TRBV4-1 and TRBJ2-2; TRBD2 matches 7 bases. V trimming: 1 base; J trimming: 2 bases; junction bases outside the gene matches: 4. The CDR3 runs 16 residues. The germline V gene has CDR1 MGHRA and CDR2 YSYEKL. CDR3 sequence (DNA): TGCGCCAGCAGCCAAGTACTAGCGAAAAACACCGGGGAGCTGTTTTTT. This translates into CASSQVLAKNTGELFF.

Turning to this clone: The junction departs from germline at one end; a sequencing error may be responsible. The rearrangement links TRBV7-9 to TRBJ2-7, with 9 bases aligning to TRBD2. The CDR3 totals 13 residues. Germline V lookup: CDR1 SEHNR, CDR2 FQNEAQ (reference sequence). DNA of the CDR3: TGTGCCGGCAGTGGACTAGCGAATGACGAGCAGTACTTC. This encodes CAGSGLANDEQYF.

V and J are TRBV11-2 and TRBJ2-3; 11 bases line up with TRBD2. Trimming cost V 2 bases and J 0 bases; bases outside gene matches: 7. The CDR3 runs to 18 residues. CDR1 SGHAT and CDR2 FQNNGV come from the germline V gene. DNA for the CDR3: TGTGCCAGCAGCTTATTCGGGACTAGCGGCTCTAGCACAGATACGCAGTATTTT. Its protein is CASSLFGTSGSSTDTQYF.

The gene calls are TRBV7-2 and TRBJ2-2, with TRBD2 identical over 7 bases. This CDR3 spans 15 amino acids. The J segment lost 0 bases and the V segment lost 6 bases, leaving 4 bases of the junction unmatched. Germline-derived CDR1 and CDR2 are SGHTA and FQGNSA. The CDR3 loop is CASSRLAANTGELFF. The CDR3 DNA follows: TGTGCCAGCAGTAGACTAGCAGCGAACACCGGGGAGCTGTTTTTT.

This clone has a handful of counts. The chain recombines TRBV10-1 with TRBJ2-7, with 7 bases lining up with TRBD1. V dropped 8 bases and J dropped 1; count of bases not matched to a gene: 11. CDR3 size: 15 residues. Germline lookup yields CDR1 WNHNN and CDR2 SYGVQD (reference sequence). The CDR3 is CASRGEGAHSYEQYF. The CDR3 DNA reads as TGCGCCAGCCGAGGAGAGGGGGCCCATTCCTACGAGCAGTACTTC.

As for this clone: One end of the junction varies from germline; a read error may be responsible. This rearrangement joins TRBV7-8 to TRBJ1-2; 8 bases are shared with TRBD1. CDR1 is SGHVS and CDR2 is FQNEAQ in the germline V gene. The CDR3 consists of 16 residues. CDR3 bases: TGTGCCAGCAGCGTAGCCACTGGACAGGGTAGCTATGGCTACACCTTC. Its translation: CASSVATGQGSYGYTF. Together with reference TRBV7-8 and TRBJ1-2, the CDR3 gives the full variable domain: GAGVSQSPRYKVAKRGQDVALRCDPISGHVSLFWYQQALGQGPEFLTYFQNEAQLDKSGLPSDRFFAERPEGSVSTLKIQRTQQEDSAVYLCASSVATGQGSYGYTFGSGTRLTVV.